A selection of T cell receptor beta chains follows, all from one sample in a study of graft-versus-host responses after intestinal transplantation. Sequencing was performed with immunoSEQ multiplex PCR; in TCRdb, only in-frame clones are kept and a portion is missing. Here the sample spans about 150,000 clones, nearly 95% being singletons. These receptors have no identified antigens. Sequencing was performed on unstimulated CD4+ T cells sorted from spleen or lymph node cells, taken before intestinal transplant. The receptor source for this set is a human donor who received an intestinal transplant. CDR3s include the opening cysteine and the closing phenylalanine or tryptophan. A D gene is named only where the DNA matches it firmly. Clone size is stated in some rows and not others, as once, few, many or a class when expanded.

.	TRBD1	TRBV11-2	TRBJ1-2	14	TGTGCCAGCAGCTTAGGGACAGGGGACTATGGCTACACCTTC	CASSLGTGDYGYTF
.	.	TRBV28	TRBJ2-7	15	TGTGCCAGCAGTTTCGTGGGGACACCATTATACGAGCAGTACTTC	CASSFVGTPLYEQYF
.	TRBD1	TRBV7-9	TRBJ2-3	15	TGTGCCAGCAGCTTAGGAGGGACAGGGGCAGATACGCAGTATTTT	CASSLGGTGADTQYF
.	TRBD1	TRBV29-1	TRBJ2-5	13	TGCAGCGTCCGGGACAGCCTCCAAGAGACCCAGTACTTC	CSVRDSLQETQYF
.	.	TRBV7-8	TRBJ1-2	12	TGTGCCAGCAGCTCACCCACCGATGGCTACACCTTC	CASSSPTDGYTF
.	.	TRBV28	TRBJ1-1	12	TGTGCCAGCAGGGAGGGGGGCACTGAAGCTTTCTTT	CASREGGTEAFF
.	.	TRBV27	TRBJ1-2	13	TGTGCCAGCAGTTCCGAAGGGGGAGGTGGCTACACCTTC	CASSSEGGGGYTF
.	.	TRBV7-9	TRBJ2-5	15	TGTGCCAGCAGCCCCGACGTGAAGGGGCCAAGGGCCCAGTACTTC	CASSPDVKGPRAQYF
.	.	TRBV28	TRBJ1-1	15	TGTGCCAGCAGTTTCGGTAGTGCATCCGGCACTGAAGCTTTCTTT	CASSFGSASGTEAFF
.	.	TRBV28	TRBJ2-5	13	TGTGCCAGCAGCCCCAGGGTCTGGGGGACCCAGTACTTC	CASSPRVWGTQYF
.	TRBD2	TRBV5-1	TRBJ2-1	16	TGCGCCAGCAGCCTGACTAGCAGTCCCTCCTACAATGAGCAGTTCTTC	CASSLTSSPSYNEQFF
.	.	TRBV29-1	TRBJ2-5	10	TGCAGCGTCGGGCTAGAGACCCAGTACTTC	CSVGLETQYF
.	TRBD1	TRBV7-2	TRBJ1-1	18	TGTGCCAGCAGCTTAGCCGCCGCAGGGGGCGTTTTGAACACTGAAGCTTTCTTT	CASSLAAAGGVLNTEAFF
.	.	TRBV28	TRBJ2-7	12	TGTGCCAGCAGCCTAAAATCCTACGAGCAGTACTTC	CASSLKSYEQYF
.	.	TRBV5-6	TRBJ1-5	12	TGTGCCAGCAGCTTAAGACAACAGCCCCAGCATTTT	CASSLRQQPQHF
.	TRBD1	TRBV12-5	TRBJ1-1	16	TGTGCTAGTGCCACCCGGACAGGGACGTTGTACACTGAAGCTTTCTTT	CASATRTGTLYTEAFF
.	TRBD1	TRBV19	TRBJ2-7	14	TGTGCCAGTAGTATCACAGGGGGCTTCTACGAGCAGTACTTC	CASSITGGFYEQYF
once	.	TRBV30	TRBJ1-1	14	TGTGCCTGGAGTGTCGGAACAGGGTGGTTGTCGGCTTTCTTT	CAWSVGTGWLSAFF
.	TRBD2	TRBV27	TRBJ2-1	13	TGTGCCAGCAGTATAGGGCTAGCGGGAGTATGGTTCTTC	CASSIGLAGVWFF
.	TRBD2	TRBV5-6	TRBJ2-3	16	TGTGCCAGCAGCGTCGGGCTAGCGGGAGGGGGAGATACGCAGTATTTT	CASSVGLAGGGDTQYF
.	TRBD1	TRBV10-2	TRBJ2-1	15	TGCGCCAGCATTATGATGAACAGGGGATGGAATGAGCAGTTCTTC	CASIMMNRGWNEQFF
.	.	TRBV28	TRBJ1-4	12	TGTGCCAGCAGTTTAAACGATGAAAAACTGTTTTTT	CASSLNDEKLFF
.	.	TRBV4-2	TRBJ1-5	12	TGTGCCAGCAGCTTAGAAGGTCAGCCCCAGCATTTT	CASSLEGQPQHF
.	TRBD2	TRBV11-2	TRBJ2-2	16	TGTGCCAGCAGCCTCCTGGCGGGAGCGTTCACCGGGGAGCTGTTTTTT	CASSLLAGAFTGELFF